This TCR beta chain was captured by sequencing in a study of T cells in Graves' hyperthyroidism and ophthalmopathy. Diagnoses were established using clinical symptoms, serum thyroxine and TRAb, thyroid ultrasound and orbital computed tomography. The germline CDR1 and CDR2 sequences are SQVTM and ANQGSEA. The CDR3 consists of 14 residues. V trimming: 5 bases; J trimming: 0 bases; junction bases outside the gene matches: 6. Ten or more counts support this clonotype. Its antigen is undetermined. RNA transcripts were the template for amplifying TCR beta CDR3 regions. HTBI primers were used for first-round RT-PCR of the TCR CDR3. TCRdb reanalysed the multiplex PCR reads using MiXCR and keeps one entry per CDR3 protein. The sample holds approximately 380,000 distinct CDR3 sequences, over 12% seen once. General observations from the study: A model of 13 V-J pairs discriminated ophthalmopathy from stable hyperthyroidism. Most clonotypes that expanded in the thyroid above 0.001 also showed up in blood.

This chain uses TRBV29-1 with TRBJ2-5, with 7 bases identical to TRBD2. The TCR was taken from a man aged 50-60 years with Graves' ophthalmopathy. Sequencing input: blood. The CDR3 nucleotides read TGCAGCGTTTCCCTAGCGGCGTACCAAGAGACCCAGTACTTC. It translates to CSVSLAAYQETQYF.